This TCR beta chain was recorded in a study of T cell repertoires in cytomegalovirus infection. Study details: In public TCR beta signatures, there were indications of both CMV infection and matching HLA type. Findings of the study overall: The study identified carriers of CMV plus the relevant HLA from cumulative public TCR beta family frequency. Dominant in the ex vivo response were TCR beta clonotypes restricted by HLA-C and specific for CMV.

TCRdb ran MiXCR on the reads and lists one entry per CDR3 protein. The table has fewer than 350,000 distinct CDR3 sequences, 9.5% seen once; the top ten hold 4.3%. Points on this clonotype: Its antigen is unidentified.

The length of the CDR3 is 15 residues. CDR1 MDHEN and CDR2 SYDVKM come from the germline V gene. Trimming cost V 6 bases and J 10 bases; bases outside gene matches: 12. This chain uses TRBV28 with TRBJ1-1; 12 nucleotides match TRBD1. Source material: PBMCs. The receptor was derived from a human donor in good health (CMV status not recorded). Some clones in this sample may be carry-over from other donors' samples. The CDR3 region is CASSSTGTGGMRAFF. The CDR3 DNA sequence: TGTGCCAGCAGCTCGACCGGGACAGGGGGCATGAGAGCTTTCTTT.